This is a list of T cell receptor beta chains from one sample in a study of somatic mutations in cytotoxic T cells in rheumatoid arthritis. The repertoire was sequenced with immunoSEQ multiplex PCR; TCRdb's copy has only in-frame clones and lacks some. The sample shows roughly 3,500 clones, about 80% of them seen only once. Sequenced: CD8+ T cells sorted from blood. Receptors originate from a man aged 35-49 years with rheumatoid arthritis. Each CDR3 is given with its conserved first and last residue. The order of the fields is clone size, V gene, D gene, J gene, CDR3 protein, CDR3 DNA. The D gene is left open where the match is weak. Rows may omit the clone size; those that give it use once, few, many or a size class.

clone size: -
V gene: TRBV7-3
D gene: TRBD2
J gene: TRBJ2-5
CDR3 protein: CASSPTSGGQETQYF
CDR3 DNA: TGTGCCAGCAGCCCGACTAGCGGGGGCCAAGAGACCCAGTACTTC

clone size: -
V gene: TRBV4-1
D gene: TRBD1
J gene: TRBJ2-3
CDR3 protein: CASSRIPYRDRETDTQYF
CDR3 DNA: TGCGCCAGCAGCCGAATCCCCTACCGGGACAGGGAAACAGATACGCAGTATTTT

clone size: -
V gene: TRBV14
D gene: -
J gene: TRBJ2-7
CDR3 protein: CASSQAFEQYF
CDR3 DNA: TGTGCCAGCAGCCAAGCATTTGAGCAGTACTTC

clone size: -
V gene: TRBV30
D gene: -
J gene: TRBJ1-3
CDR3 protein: CAWDVPDQTLSGNTIYF
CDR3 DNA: TGTGCCTGGGATGTTCCAGATCAAACCCTCTCTGGAAACACCATATATTTT

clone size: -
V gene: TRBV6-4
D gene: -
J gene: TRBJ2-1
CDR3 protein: CASSDTESAYNEQFF
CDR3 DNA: TGTGCCAGCAGTGATACCGAAAGCGCGTACAATGAGCAGTTCTTC

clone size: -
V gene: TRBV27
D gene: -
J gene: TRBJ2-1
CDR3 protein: CASSLSFGDEQFF
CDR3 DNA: TGTGCCAGCAGTTTATCTTTCGGGGATGAGCAGTTCTTC

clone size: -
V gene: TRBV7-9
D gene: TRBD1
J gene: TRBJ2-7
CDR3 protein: CASSPTGTGFNSRATEQYF
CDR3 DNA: TGTGCCAGCAGCCCAACCGGGACAGGGTTTAACTCAAGAGCCACCGAGCAGTACTTC

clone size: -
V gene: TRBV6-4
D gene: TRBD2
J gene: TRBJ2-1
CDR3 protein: CASSEGGRATDEQFF
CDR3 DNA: TGTGCCAGCAGTGAGGGCGGGAGGGCCACGGATGAGCAGTTCTTC

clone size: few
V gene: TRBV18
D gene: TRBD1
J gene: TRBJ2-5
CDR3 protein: CASSPPTGGRIGETQYF
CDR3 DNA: TGTGCCAGCTCACCACCGACAGGGGGAAGAATTGGAGAGACCCAGTACTTC

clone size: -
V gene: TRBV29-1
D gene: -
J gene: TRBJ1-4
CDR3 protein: CSVGETNEKLFF
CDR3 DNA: TGCAGCGTTGGGGAGACTAATGAAAAACTGTTTTTT

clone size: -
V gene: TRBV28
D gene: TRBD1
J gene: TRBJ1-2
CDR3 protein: CATWDREDYGYTF
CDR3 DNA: TGTGCCACCTGGGACAGGGAAGACTATGGCTACACCTTC

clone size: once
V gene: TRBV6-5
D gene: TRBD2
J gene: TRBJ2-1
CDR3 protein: CASSYSGLAGGNEQFF
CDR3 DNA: TGTGCCAGCAGTTACTCGGGACTAGCGGGGGGAAATGAGCAGTTCTTC

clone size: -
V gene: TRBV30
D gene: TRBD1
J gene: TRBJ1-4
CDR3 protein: CAWSRGQDNEKLFF
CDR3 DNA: TGTGCCTGGAGTCGGGGACAGGATAATGAAAAACTGTTTTTT

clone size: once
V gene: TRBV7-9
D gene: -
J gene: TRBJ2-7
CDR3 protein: CASSLRTGVSYEQYF
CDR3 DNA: TGTGCCAGCAGCTTACGGACGGGAGTCTCCTACGAGCAGTACTTC

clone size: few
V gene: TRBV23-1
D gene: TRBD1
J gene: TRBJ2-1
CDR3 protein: CASSHAPDRGLYNEQFF
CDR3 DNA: TGCGCCAGCAGTCACGCTCCGGACAGGGGGCTCTACAATGAGCAGTTCTTC

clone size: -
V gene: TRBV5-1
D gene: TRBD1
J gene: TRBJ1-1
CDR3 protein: CASSSSKTGFTEAFF
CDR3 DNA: TGCGCCAGCAGCTCGTCCAAGACAGGGTTCACTGAAGCTTTCTTT

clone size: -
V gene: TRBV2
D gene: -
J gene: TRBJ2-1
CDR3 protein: CASSEVELSSYNEQFF
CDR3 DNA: TGTGCCAGCAGTGAGGTCGAGTTAAGCTCCTACAATGAGCAGTTCTTC

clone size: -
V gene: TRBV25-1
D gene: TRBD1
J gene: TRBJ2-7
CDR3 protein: CASSAGTGGYEQYF
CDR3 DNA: TGTGCCAGCAGTGCCGGGACAGGGGGATACGAGCAGTACTTC

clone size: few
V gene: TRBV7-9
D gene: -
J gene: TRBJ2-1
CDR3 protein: CASRLVIGLNEQFF
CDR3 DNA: TGTGCCAGCAGGCTGGTGATCGGACTCAATGAGCAGTTCTTC

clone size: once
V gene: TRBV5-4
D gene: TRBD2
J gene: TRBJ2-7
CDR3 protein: CASSPGTSGVIYEQYF
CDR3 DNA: TGTGCCAGCAGCCCCGGGACTAGCGGAGTTATCTACGAGCAGTACTTC

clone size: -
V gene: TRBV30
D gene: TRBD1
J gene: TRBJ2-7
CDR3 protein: CAWQGASYEQYF
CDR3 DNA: TGTGCCTGGCAGGGGGCCTCCTACGAGCAGTACTTC

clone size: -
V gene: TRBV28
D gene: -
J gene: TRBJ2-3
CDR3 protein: CASSSTLGPTDTQYF
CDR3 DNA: TGTGCCAGCTCATCGACCTTGGGGCCCACAGATACGCAGTATTTT